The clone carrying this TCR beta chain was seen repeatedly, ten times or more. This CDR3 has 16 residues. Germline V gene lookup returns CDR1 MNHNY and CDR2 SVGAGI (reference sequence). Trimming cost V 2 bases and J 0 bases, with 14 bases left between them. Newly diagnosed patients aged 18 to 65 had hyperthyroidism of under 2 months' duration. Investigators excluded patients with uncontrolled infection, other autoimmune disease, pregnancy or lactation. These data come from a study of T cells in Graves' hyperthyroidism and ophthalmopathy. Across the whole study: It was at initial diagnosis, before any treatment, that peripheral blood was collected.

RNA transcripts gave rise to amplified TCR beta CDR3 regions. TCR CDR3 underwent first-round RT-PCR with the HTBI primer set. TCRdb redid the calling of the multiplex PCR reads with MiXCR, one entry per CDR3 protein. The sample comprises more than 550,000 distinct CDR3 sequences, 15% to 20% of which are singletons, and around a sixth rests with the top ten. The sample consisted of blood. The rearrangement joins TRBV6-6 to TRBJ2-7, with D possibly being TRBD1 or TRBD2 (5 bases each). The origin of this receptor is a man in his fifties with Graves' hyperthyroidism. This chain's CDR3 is CASSYGTVPSSYEQYF. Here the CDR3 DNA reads TGTGCCAGCAGTTACGGGACCGTACCAAGCTCCTACGAGCAGTACTTC.